The T cell receptor beta chain described here comes from a study of T cells in Graves' hyperthyroidism and ophthalmopathy. This clonotype was seen many times. J was trimmed by 0 bases and V by 8 bases; bases with no gene match: 0. Germline CDR1 MNHNS, CDR2 SASEGT. The CDR3 has 12 residues. Amplification targeted TCR beta CDR3 regions from RNA transcripts. The primer set for the first-round RT-PCR of the TCR CDR3 was HTBI. TCRdb processed the multiplex PCR reads anew with MiXCR; each CDR3 protein has one entry. Counted here are roughly 420,000 distinct CDR3 sequences, around 16% occurring once; the ten biggest clones make up less than 15%.

Specimen: blood. The receptor was derived from a woman under 30 with Graves' hyperthyroidism. The chain is built from TRBV6-1 and TRBJ1-1; 7 nucleotides align to TRBD1. CDR3 in amino acids: CASQGVNTEAFF. The CDR3 DNA sequence: TGTGCCAGCCAGGGGGTGAACACTGAAGCTTTCTTT.